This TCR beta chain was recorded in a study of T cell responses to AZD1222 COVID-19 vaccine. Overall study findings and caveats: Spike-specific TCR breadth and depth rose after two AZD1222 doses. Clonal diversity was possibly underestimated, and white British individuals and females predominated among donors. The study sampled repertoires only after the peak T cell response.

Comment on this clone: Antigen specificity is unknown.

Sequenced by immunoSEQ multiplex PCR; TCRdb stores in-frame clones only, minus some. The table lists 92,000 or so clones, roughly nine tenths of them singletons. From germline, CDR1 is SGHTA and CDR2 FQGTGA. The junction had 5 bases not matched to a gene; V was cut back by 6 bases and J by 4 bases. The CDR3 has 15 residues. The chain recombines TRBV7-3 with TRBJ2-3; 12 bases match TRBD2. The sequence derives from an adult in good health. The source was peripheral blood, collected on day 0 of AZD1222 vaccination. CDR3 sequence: CASSKTSGRSDTQYF. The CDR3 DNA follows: TGTGCCAGCAGTAAGACTAGCGGGAGATCAGATACGCAGTATTTT.